This T cell receptor beta chain was sequenced in a study of T-cell reconstitution after alpha-beta-depleted transplantation in children. TCRbeta library construction was performed incorporating unique molecular identifiers. TCRdb re-called the PCR reads through MiXCR, storing one row per CDR3 protein. The repertoire consists of 230,000 or so distinct CDR3 sequences, with around 11% occurring once and the leading ten covering about 2.4%. This clonotype was recorded many times. The CDR3 loop spans 13 amino acids. Looked up from germline, CDR1 is SGHTA and CDR2 is FQGNSA. With V trimmed by 1 base and J by 8 bases, 2 bases remained unmatched.

The genes are TRBV7-2 and TRBJ1-5; 7 bases agree with TRBD1. This material consisted of PBMCs from the stem cell graft donor, taken from the stem cell graft. The clonotype originates from a human donor who donated a stem cell graft to a child with acute lymphoblastic leukemia. This CDR3 reads CASSLGGGKPQHF. The DNA for the CDR3 is TGTGCCAGCAGCTTAGGAGGGGGCAAGCCCCAGCATTTT.